This entry lists 8 T cell receptor beta chains sequenced from one sample in a study of OX40 agonist ivuxolimab in advanced cancers. Measured with immunoSEQ multiplex PCR; TCRdb has only the in-frame clones, and not every one. This repertoire shows 40,000 to 55,000 clones, 86% found once; its top ten account for 6.7%. The starting material was CD4+ or CD8+ T cells sorted from blood, obtained in a trial of the OX40 agonist ivuxolimab. The source of these receptors is an adult with an advanced solid tumor such as melanoma, head and neck, liver or kidney cancer.

The chain links TRBV19 to TRBJ1-2; D gene unclear. V shed 5 bases and J shed 5 bases, with 6 bases lying between them. CDR3 length: 11 amino acids. Germline V gene lookup returns CDR1 LNHDA and CDR2 SQIVND (reference sequence). The CDR3 loop reads CASSDQYGYTF. As DNA, the CDR3 is TGTGCCAGTAGTGATCAGTATGGCTACACCTTC.

The chain combines TRBV5-4 with TRBJ1-5; 7 positions match TRBD1. Germline CDR1 SGHNT, CDR2 YYREEE (reference sequence). Germline trimming cut 3 bases from V and 0 bases from J; bases unmatched to any gene: 6. The length of the CDR3 is 16 residues. The CDR3 region has the DNA TGTGCCAGCAGCTCGACAGGGATCTATAGCAATCAGCCCCAGCATTTT. Translated: CASSSTGIYSNQPQHF.

The V and J genes are TRBV19 and TRBJ1-2; TRBD1 might be the D (6 bases). The CDR3 sequence is 17 residues long. Per germline, CDR1 LNHDA and CDR2 SQIVND (reference sequence). Trimming left V 5 bases short and J 3 bases short, with 22 bases between. This CDR3 reads CASSPITGTTADYGYTF. Written as DNA, the CDR3 is TGTGCCAGTAGTCCCATAACCGGGACAACTGCGGACTATGGCTACACCTTC.

The gene calls are TRBV14 and TRBJ1-6, with D possibly matching TRBD1 (5 bases). This CDR3 comprises 15 residues. Trimming removed 4 bases at V and 2 bases at J, with 9 bases between. CDR1 SGHDN and CDR2 FVKESK come from the germline V gene. The chain's CDR3 is CASSPTGPYNSPLHF. As DNA, the CDR3 is TGTGCCAGCAGCCCAACAGGACCCTATAATTCACCCCTCCACTTT.

The chain employs TRBV19 and TRBJ2-3, with TRBD2 as a possible D gene (6 bases). This CDR3 has 15 amino acids. Between the trimmed V and J ends, which lost 9 bases and 1 base, there was a span of 17 bases. CDR1 and CDR2 (germline): LNHDA, SQIVND (reference sequence). CDR3 bases: TGTGCCAGCAATCAAGGGCGGGGACGCACAGATACGCAGTATTTT. Its translation: CASNQGRGRTDTQYF.

This sequence joins TRBV19 and TRBJ2-7, with D perhaps being TRBD1 or TRBD2 (5 bases each). The germline CDR1 and CDR2 sequences are LNHDA and SQIVND (reference sequence). V shed 5 bases and J shed 2 bases, with 16 bases lying between them. The CDR3 consists of 15 residues. The CDR3 nucleotides read TGTGCCAGTAGTCCCGGTGGGGACCATACCTACGAGCAGTACTTC. It translates to CASSPGGDHTYEQYF.

The V and J genes are TRBV6-5 and TRBJ1-1; D possibly corresponds to TRBD1 (5 bases). The CDR3 runs to 14 residues. Germline V gene lookup returns CDR1 MNHEY and CDR2 SVGAGI. V gave up 1 base and J gave up 7 bases, with 13 bases separating them. DNA of the CDR3: TGTGCCAGCAGTTACTTTGGGGGTCAGGGTGAAGCTTTCTTT. Its translation is CASSYFGGQGEAFF.

The rearrangement uses TRBV6-1 and TRBJ1-1, with 8 nucleotides matching TRBD1. V gave up 4 bases and J gave up 3 bases; unmatched junction bases: 13. The CDR3 covers 17 residues. In germline, CDR1 is MNHNS, CDR2 SASEGT. The CDR3: CASSASPGGPRDTEAFF. The CDR3 region has the DNA TGTGCCAGCAGTGCAAGCCCAGGGGGCCCTCGGGACACTGAAGCTTTCTTT.